These 28 T cell receptor beta chains came from one sample sequenced in a study of identifying expanded T cells in peripheral blood. The protocol was immunoSEQ multiplex PCR, while the TCRdb copy is restricted to in-frame clones and leaves out a portion. In the table there are over 90,000 clones, around 88% of which are singletons. The sample was blood. Receptor source: a person between 18 and 75 years old in good health.

V and J are TRBV10-3 and TRBJ2-1; 8 nucleotides align to TRBD1. Germline loops: CDR1 ENHRY, CDR2 SYGVKD. This CDR3 has 14 residues. V shed 6 bases, J shed 8 bases, and the junction held 9 bases outside the gene matches. The DNA of the CDR3 is TGTGCCATCAGACCGGGACAGGCTCGGGATGAGCAGTTCTTC. Translation: CAIRPGQARDEQFF.

This clone occurred once. This chain uses TRBV4-3 with TRBJ1-2, with unresolved D. The germline V gene has CDR1 LGHNA and CDR2 YSLEER. The CDR3 is 16 amino acids. V lost 0 bases and J lost 0, with 11 bases in between. The CDR3 nucleotides are TGCGCCAGCAGCCAAGATCAGGTCAGAACTAACTATGGCTACACCTTC. Protein: CASSQDQVRTNYGYTF.

This chain connects TRBV5-1 to TRBJ1-1; no definite D call. This CDR3 contains 15 residues. CDR1 SGHRS and CDR2 YFSETQ come from the germline V gene. Deletions cut 4 bases from V and 1 base from J, with 14 bases between. CDR3 protein: CASSRSHTGNTEAFF. CDR3 DNA sequence: TGCGCCAGCAGCCGGTCGCACACCGGGAACACTGAAGCTTTCTTT.

The table lists this clone with a count of one. The genes are TRBV6-6 and TRBJ2-7, with TRBD1 as a possible D gene (5 bases). V was shortened by 7 bases and J by 2 bases, with 12 bases between the two germline ends. Germline V gene lookup returns CDR1 MNHNY and CDR2 SVGAGI (reference sequence). This CDR3 region has 13 residues. This CDR3 is CASNNQGPYEQYF. The CDR3 DNA sequence: TGTGCCAGCAACAATCAGGGCCCCTACGAGCAGTACTTC.

The genes are TRBV6-5 and TRBJ1-2; the D gene is possibly TRBD1 (5 bases). CDR1 is MNHEY and CDR2 is SVGAGI in the germline V gene. The length of the CDR3 is 13 residues. Trimming took 5 bases from V and 4 from J, leaving 11 bases between them. In nucleotides, the CDR3 is TGTGCCAGCAGTGAAGACAGACTCTATGGCTACACCTTC. This translates into CASSEDRLYGYTF.

This clone was counted a single time. The same CDR3 also results from other DNA sequences found in this sample. The genes are TRBV7-2 and TRBJ2-1; D might be TRBD1 (6 bases). Germline lookup yields CDR1 SGHTA and CDR2 FQGNSA. The CDR3 runs 15 residues. Trimming pared 0 bases from V and 1 base from J, leaving 7 bases between. The CDR3 region has the DNA TGTGCCAGCAGCTTAGCCAGGGGATCCTACAATGAGCAGTTCTTC. Its translation is CASSLARGSYNEQFF.

The chain uses TRBV4-2 and TRBJ2-1; D perhaps matches TRBD1 (6 bases). From germline, CDR1 is LGHNA and CDR2 YNFKEQ. The V end was cut by 4 bases, the J end by 7 bases, with 11 bases between. The CDR3 sequence is 13 residues long. CDR3 in amino acids: CASSRGPANEQFF. CDR3 bases: TGTGCCAGCAGCCGGGGGCCAGCGAATGAGCAGTTCTTC.

The rearrangement joins TRBV4-1 to TRBJ2-5, with 16 bases aligning to TRBD2. The CDR3 covers 21 residues. The V segment lost 1 base and the J segment 5 bases; nucleotides outside the gene matches: 16. Germline V gene data show CDR1 as MGHRA and CDR2 as YSYEKL. Here the CDR3 reads CASSQGRTTGTSGRAGETQYF. The CDR3 DNA reads TGCGCCAGCAGCCAAGGGAGGACAACCGGGACTAGCGGGAGGGCGGGGGAGACCCAGTACTTC.

This chain joins TRBV5-1 and TRBJ2-1; possibly TRBD1 for D (5 bases). This CDR3 is built from 15 residues. In germline, CDR1 is SGHRS, CDR2 YFSETQ. Between the trimmed V and J ends, which lost 0 bases and 0 bases, there was a span of 7 bases. The CDR3 loop reads CASSLGQSSYNEQFF. The CDR3 DNA follows: TGCGCCAGCAGCTTGGGACAGAGCTCCTACAATGAGCAGTTCTTC.

Comments on this clone: An end of the junction does not agree with germline; a read error may underlie this. V is TRBV12-5 and J is TRBJ2-3; 14 bases match TRBD2. Germline CDR1 is LGHNT and CDR2 is FRNRAP. The CDR3 runs to 18 residues. CDR3 DNA sequence: TGTGCTAGTGGCTTGGGACTAGCGGGGGCCCAGTCGAGGGGTACGCAGTATTTT. It yields the protein CASGLGLAGAQSRGTQYF. The full variable domain, in which reference TRBV12-5 and TRBJ2-3 provide the parts outside the CDR3, is DARVTQTPRHKVTEMGQEVTMRCQPILGHNTVFWYRQTMMQGLELLAYFRNRAPLDDSGMPKDRFSAEMPDATLATLKIQPSEPRDSAVYFCASGLGLAGAQSRGTQYFGPGTRLTVL.

The gene calls are TRBV29-1 and TRBJ2-1; TRBD2 aligns across 15 bases. Unmatched junction bases numbered 11, after V lost 7 bases and J lost 7 bases. CDR1 and CDR2 (germline): SQVTM, ANQGSEA. The CDR3 has 16 amino acids. The chain's CDR3 is CSAGLAGGLFRNEQFF. Written as DNA, the CDR3 is TGCAGCGCCGGACTAGCGGGAGGGCTTTTTCGGAATGAGCAGTTCTTC.

This chain uses TRBV10-3 with TRBJ2-3; TRBD2 might be the D (6 bases). Germline assignment: CDR1 ENHRY and CDR2 SYGVKD. The ends were cut back, 6 bases at V and 1 base at J, with 23 bases in the middle. The CDR3 consists of 18 residues. CDR3: CAISGAAGMIGGTDTQYF. CDR3 DNA: TGTGCCATCAGCGGGGCGGCGGGGATGATAGGGGGCACAGATACGCAGTATTTT.

The chain employs TRBV2 and TRBJ1-1; TRBD1 is a possible D gene (5 bases). CDR3 length: 13 amino acids. Trimming cost V 8 bases and J 5 bases, with 15 bases left between them. The germline V gene encodes CDR1 SNHLY and CDR2 FYNNEI. The CDR3 sequence: CASGEGPRTEAFF. In DNA, the CDR3 is TGTGCCAGCGGGGAGGGGCCCCGGACTGAAGCTTTCTTT.

V usage is TRBV28 and J usage is TRBJ1-2; TRBD1 is a possible D gene (6 bases). CDR1 is MDHEN, CDR2 SYDVKM, per germline. Trimming removed 7 bases from V and 5 bases from J, with 20 bases in between. CDR3 length equals 15 residues. CDR3 sequence reads: CASTSGAGQGYGYTF. For the CDR3, the DNA is TGTGCCAGCACCTCCGGAGCGGGACAAGGATATGGCTACACCTTC.

This chain connects TRBV7-3 to TRBJ2-1; D might be TRBD2 (5 bases). Germline V gene sequence: CDR1 SGHTA, CDR2 FQGTGA. The CDR3 runs to 12 residues. V lost 2 bases to trimming and J lost 10 bases, with 9 bases between them. Written as DNA, the CDR3 is TGTGCCAGCAGCTTATTCTCGGGAGAGCAGTTCTTC. Protein: CASSLFSGEQFF.

This clone has just a few counts. The gene calls are TRBV5-1 and TRBJ2-2, with D possibly being TRBD2 (6 bases). The CDR3 loop spans 15 amino acids. Germline CDR1 SGHRS, CDR2 YFSETQ. V shed 4 bases and J shed 5 bases, with 15 bases lying between them. The CDR3 loop reads CASSQEGSRTGELFF. The CDR3 coding sequence is TGCGCCAGCAGCCAGGAGGGTAGCAGAACCGGGGAGCTGTTTTTT. Using reference TRBV5-1 and TRBJ2-2 for the parts outside the CDR3, the full variable domain is KAGVTQTPRYLIKTRGQQVTLSCSPISGHRSVSWYQQTPGQGLQFLFEYFSETQRNKGNFPGRFSGRQFSNSRSEMNVSTLELGDSALYLCASSQEGSRTGELFFGEGSRLTVL.

Comments on this clone: At one of its ends the junction is not consistent with the germline gene, which may arise from a read error. This chain connects TRBV7-2 to TRBJ2-3; 12 bases match TRBD2. Germline CDR1 is SGHTA and CDR2 is FQGNSA. This CDR3 comprises 18 residues. In DNA form, the CDR3 reads TGTGCCAGCAGCCTAGCCCTGACTAGCGGGGGCCCCAGGGATACGCAGTATTTT. This translates into CASSLALTSGGPRDTQYF.

The chain carries TRBV7-2 and TRBJ1-4, with D possibly being TRBD1 (5 bases). With 5 bases removed from V and 6 bases from J, the gap between germline ends came to 13 bases. Germline V lookup: CDR1 SGHTA, CDR2 FQGNSA. The CDR3 loop spans 14 amino acids. The CDR3: CASSAAQGYEKLFF. The CDR3 DNA reads as TGTGCCAGCAGCGCAGCCCAGGGTTATGAAAAACTGTTTTTT.

This rearrangement joins TRBV18 to TRBJ2-7, with D perhaps TRBD1 (6 bases). In germline, CDR1 is KGHSH, CDR2 LQKENI. This CDR3 has 16 amino acids. The V and J ends lost 1 base and 0 bases respectively, with 13 bases between them. DNA for the CDR3: TGTGCCAGCTCACCACGAGGAAACAGGGACTCCTACGAGCAGTACTTC. It is translated as CASSPRGNRDSYEQYF.

The chain couples TRBV11-2 to TRBJ1-4; D remains unclear. Germline CDR1 SGHAT, CDR2 FQNNGV. Trimming stripped 5 bases from V and 4 bases from J, with 14 bases between. The CDR3 totals 15 residues. CDR3 sequence: CASSPILGNNEKLFF. CDR3 DNA sequence: TGTGCCAGCAGCCCTATCTTGGGGAATAATGAAAAACTGTTTTTT.

This sequence joins TRBV18 and TRBJ2-5; D is unclear. The CDR3 has 11 amino acids. V was cut by 2 bases and J by 5 bases, with 3 bases left in between. The V gene's germline CDR1 is KGHSH and CDR2 LQKENI. This CDR3 reads CASSPDETQYF. CDR3 nucleotides: TGTGCCAGCTCACCAGACGAGACCCAGTACTTC.

The chain joins TRBV28 to TRBJ1-4; 9 positions agree with TRBD1. V was pared by 6 bases and J by 8 bases, with 7 bases of the junction left unmatched. CDR3 length equals 14 residues. Germline V gene lookup returns CDR1 MDHEN and CDR2 SYDVKM. CDR3 sequence (DNA): TGTGCCAGCAGATCCGGGACAGGGCGGGAAAAACTGTTTTTT. Encoded protein: CASRSGTGREKLFF.

This sequence joins TRBV2 and TRBJ1-5; D perhaps matches TRBD1 (6 bases). This CDR3 has 13 residues. CDR1 SNHLY and CDR2 FYNNEI come from the germline V gene. Trimming took 5 bases from V and 6 from J, leaving 11 bases between them. CDR3 loop: CASSSEGGQPQHF. CDR3 sequence (DNA): TGTGCCAGCAGTTCGGAAGGGGGTCAGCCCCAGCATTTT.

The chain joins TRBV7-2 to TRBJ2-5; unclear D gene. The CDR3 consists of 12 residues. Trimming cost V 5 bases and J 4 bases, with 8 bases left between them. CDR1 is SGHTA, CDR2 FQGNSA, per germline. Here the CDR3 reads CASSVNRETQYF. The CDR3 nucleotides read TGTGCCAGCAGCGTAAATAGAGAGACCCAGTACTTC.

The chain links TRBV6-5 to TRBJ2-5, with 8 bases fitting TRBD1. Per germline, CDR1 MNHEY and CDR2 SVGAGI. CDR3 length equals 13 residues. The V gene end was trimmed by 7 bases and the J gene end by 5 bases; junction bases not matched to a gene: 6. CDR3 protein: CASKPRGLETQYF. CDR3 bases: TGTGCCAGCAAACCCAGGGGGCTCGAGACCCAGTACTTC.

The chain combines TRBV5-1 with TRBJ2-7; 10 bases line up with TRBD1. With 4 bases clipped from V and 6 bases from J, the junction kept 10 bases outside the gene matches. Germline-derived CDR1 and CDR2 are SGHRS and YFSETQ. The CDR3 totals 15 residues. The CDR3 region is CASSPNRDRGSEQYF. The DNA for the CDR3 is TGCGCCAGCAGCCCGAATCGGGACAGGGGTTCCGAGCAGTACTTC.

This CDR3 is CASRPGQGGIYEQYF. The CDR3 nucleotides read TGTGCCAGCAGGCCCGGACAGGGGGGAATCTACGAGCAGTACTTC. The chain uses TRBV6-1 and TRBJ2-7; 10 positions match TRBD1. Trimming took 6 bases from V and 3 from J; bases not matched to a gene: 8. CDR3 length equals 15 residues. The germline CDR1 and CDR2 sequences are MNHNS and SASEGT.

The V call is TRBV6-4, the J call TRBJ1-5, with D perhaps matching TRBD1 (6 bases). The V gene's germline CDR1 is MRHNA and CDR2 SNTAGT. This CDR3 spans 14 amino acids. V lost 4 bases and J 2 bases, leaving 9 bases between the germline ends. In DNA form, the CDR3 reads TGTGCCAGCAGTGCCAGACAGGGCAATCAGCCCCAGCATTTT. Translating gives CASSARQGNQPQHF.